This T cell receptor (beta chain) was observed in a study of regulatory and conventional T cells in RAG deficiency. Using immunoSEQ multiplex PCR, the repertoire was profiled, and TCRdb retains in-frame clones only, with some absent. In the table there are more than 8,500 clones, around 95% of which are singletons. Genomic DNA came from blood conventional CD4+ T cells gated CD25-low CD127-high. There are 15 residues in the CDR3. Trimming left V 3 bases short and J 2 bases short, with 12 bases between. The germline gives CDR1 SGHNT, CDR2 YYREEE (reference sequence). Sequenced input: CD4+ effector T cells sorted from blood. This clonotype was obtained from a human donor with RAG deficiency presenting as severe combined immunodeficiency. V usage is TRBV5-4 and J usage is TRBJ1-3; D possibly corresponds to TRBD1 (6 bases). The CDR3 protein is CASSSRGQAGNTIYF. The CDR3 nucleotides are TGTGCCAGCAGCTCCAGGGGACAAGCTGGAAACACCATATATTTT.